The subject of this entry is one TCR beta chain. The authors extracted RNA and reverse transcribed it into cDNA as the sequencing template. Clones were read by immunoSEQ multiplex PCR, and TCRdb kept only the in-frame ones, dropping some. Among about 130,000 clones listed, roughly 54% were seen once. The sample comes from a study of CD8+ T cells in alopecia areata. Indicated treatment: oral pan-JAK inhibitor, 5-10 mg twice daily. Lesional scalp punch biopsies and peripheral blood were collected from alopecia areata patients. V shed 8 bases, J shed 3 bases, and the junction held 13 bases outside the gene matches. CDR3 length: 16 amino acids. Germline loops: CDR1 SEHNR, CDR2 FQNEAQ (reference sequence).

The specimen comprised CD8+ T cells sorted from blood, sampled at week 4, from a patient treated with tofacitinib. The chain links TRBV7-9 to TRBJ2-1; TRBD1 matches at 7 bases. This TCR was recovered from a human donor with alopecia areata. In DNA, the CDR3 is TGTGCCAGCGACCCGTATCGACAGGGCCTCTACAATGAGCAGTTCTTC. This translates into CASDPYRQGLYNEQFF.